The 23 T cell receptor beta chains given below trace back to one sample, sequenced in a study of blood T cell repertoires in COVID-19 (TCRdb year 2020). The library was obtained by the immunoSEQ multiplex PCR assay. TCRdb obtained this table from immuneACCESS and retained in-frame rearrangements with V and J assigned. These tables miss some clones; where compared with another copy, unresolved V genes account for less than half of the shortfall, and the remainder is unexplained. This sample has about 200,000 clones in its table, and over 70% of those were observed once. About 8% of the sample rests with the top ten. The sequenced sample was peripheral blood. These receptors were obtained from an elderly woman with acute or convalescent COVID-19.

This clone was counted a single time. The chain carries TRBV9 and TRBJ2-5, with a possible D match to TRBD1 (5 bases). The CDR3 is 17 amino acids. Germline CDR1 and CDR2: SGDLS and YYNGEE. V was trimmed by 3 bases and J by 3 bases, leaving 21 bases between them. CDR3 coding DNA: TGTGCCAGCAGCGCGATCTCCAGTGGGGCCTTTAAAGAGACCCAGTACTTC. It codes for CASSAISSGAFKETQYF.

The table lists this clone with a count of one. CDR3 sequence: CASSLATGGAPGNTIYF. The CDR3 DNA sequence: TGTGCCAGCAGCTTAGCAACAGGGGGCGCGCCTGGAAACACCATATATTTT. V and J are TRBV7-8 and TRBJ1-3, with 9 bases aligning to TRBD1. V lost 0 bases, J lost 2 bases, and 5 bases stayed unmatched. This CDR3 is 17 amino acids long. Germline V gene sequence: CDR1 SGHVS, CDR2 FQNEAQ. The full variable domain, with the rest looked up from reference TRBV7-8 and TRBJ1-3, is GAGVSQSPRYKVAKRGQDVALRCDPISGHVSLFWYQQALGQGPEFLTYFQNEAQLDKSGLPSDRFFAERPEGSVSTLKIQRTQQEDSAVYLCASSLATGGAPGNTIYFGEGSWLTVV.

The chain recombines TRBV7-9 with TRBJ2-1, with a weak D call TRBD1 (6 bases). This CDR3 comprises 14 residues. In germline, CDR1 is SEHNR, CDR2 FQNEAQ (reference sequence). The V gene lost 5 bases and the J gene lost 4 bases, with 12 bases spanning the gap. DNA of the CDR3: TGTGCCAGCAGCCATGATCAGGGGTACAATGAGCAGTTCTTC. Its protein product is CASSHDQGYNEQFF. The full variable domain, with the rest looked up from reference TRBV7-9 and TRBJ2-1, is DTGVSQNPRHKITKRGQNVTFRCDPISEHNRLYWYRQTLGQGPEFLTYFQNEAQLEKSRLLSDRFSAERPKGSFSTLEIQRTEQGDSAMYLCASSHDQGYNEQFFGPGTRLTVL.

CDR3 nucleotide sequence: TGTGCCAGCAGTCTAACGGGGGACTTTGTAATGTTTTTT. Protein sequence: CASSLTGDFVMFF. The chain has TRBV6-5 and TRBJ1-4; D might be TRBD1 (5 bases). V was clipped by 5 bases and J by 15 bases, with 19 bases between them. Germline loops: CDR1 MNHEY, CDR2 SVGAGI. The CDR3 has 13 amino acids.

This sequence joins TRBV6-6 and TRBJ2-2; possibly TRBD1 for D (6 bases). Per the germline V gene, CDR1 is MNHNY and CDR2 is SVGAGI (reference sequence). The germline V and J ends were trimmed by 2 bases and 1 base, with 11 bases remaining between them. CDR3 length: 16 residues. The CDR3 loop is CASSYNGQMNTGELFF. The CDR3 DNA is TGTGCCAGCAGTTACAATGGACAGATGAACACCGGGGAGCTGTTTTTT.

The chain has TRBV30 and TRBJ1-6, with D possibly being TRBD1 (5 bases). Germline V gene data show CDR1 as GTSNPN and CDR2 as SVGIG (reference sequence). Trimming removed 4 bases at V and 8 bases at J, with 12 bases between. The CDR3 has 13 amino acids. The CDR3: CAWTAAGDSPLHF. For the CDR3, the DNA is TGTGCCTGGACCGCCGCGGGGGATTCACCCCTCCACTTT.

The J gene is TRBJ1-3, the V gene TRBV6-5; D unclear. V lost 0 bases and J 3 bases, leaving 9 bases between the germline ends. The CDR3 has 15 amino acids. Germline V CDR1 and CDR2: MNHEY, SVGAGI. The CDR3 DNA follows: TGTGCCAGCAGTTACTCTAGTTCGAATGGAAACACCATATATTTT. It encodes CASSYSSSNGNTIYF.

The chain couples TRBV5-1 to TRBJ1-2; weak D call: TRBD1 (5 bases). CDR1 and CDR2 from the germline V gene are SGHRS and YFSETQ. CDR3 size: 15 residues. V was cut by 1 base and J by 8 bases, with 18 bases left in between. The DNA of the CDR3 is TGCGCCAGCAGCTTGATTTTGTCAGGGAATGAAGGCTACACCTTC. Residues: CASSLILSGNEGYTF.

The chain carries TRBV3-1 (or the pseudogene TRBV3-2) and TRBJ2-7; tentative D call: TRBD1 (5 bases). CDR3 length: 12 amino acids. CDR1 and CDR2 (germline): LGHDT, YNNKEL (reference sequence). V dropped 3 bases and J dropped 6 bases, with 9 bases sitting between them. The CDR3 sequence is CASSQARVEQYF. The CDR3 nucleotides are TGTGCCAGCAGCCAGGCCAGGGTCGAGCAGTACTTC.

The chain links TRBV2 to TRBJ2-7; the match to TRBD1 covers 8 bases. The CDR3 covers 14 residues. The ends lost 5 bases at V and 3 bases at J; junction bases unmatched: 6. In germline, CDR1 is SNHLY, CDR2 FYNNEI. The CDR3 sequence: CASSMGQAVYEQYF. CDR3 DNA sequence: TGTGCCAGCAGTATGGGACAGGCCGTCTACGAGCAGTACTTC.

The V and J genes are TRBV20-1 and TRBJ2-7; the D gene is possibly TRBD1 (5 bases). With 3 bases removed from V and 5 bases from J, the gap between germline ends came to 8 bases. The CDR3 is 11 residues long. In germline, CDR1 is DFQATT, CDR2 SNEGSKA (reference sequence). This chain's CDR3 is CSASGAHEQYF. CDR3 nucleotide sequence: TGCAGTGCTAGTGGGGCCCACGAGCAGTACTTC.

The V call is TRBV6-6, the J call TRBJ2-4; TRBD1 might be the D (6 bases). Between the trimmed V and J ends, which lost 5 bases and 1 base, there was a span of 15 bases. CDR3 length equals 16 residues. Germline-derived CDR1 and CDR2 are MNHNY and SVGAGI (reference sequence). The CDR3 protein is CASSPLDSVAKNIQYF. The CDR3, as DNA: TGTGCCAGCAGTCCGTTGGACAGCGTGGCCAAAAACATTCAGTACTTC.

The chain combines TRBV15 with TRBJ2-3; no clear D. The CDR3 runs to 16 residues. V was shortened by 0 bases and J by 4 bases, with 14 bases between the two germline ends. The germline CDR1 and CDR2 sequences are LNHNV and YYDKDF (reference sequence). The CDR3 DNA sequence: TGTGCCACCAGCAGAGATTTGGGCGAGTGGGCAGATACGCAGTATTTT. Translation: CATSRDLGEWADTQYF.

The rearrangement uses TRBV3-1 (or the pseudogene TRBV3-2) and TRBJ2-1, with D unresolved. Trimming took 1 base from V and 0 from J, leaving 10 bases between them. The germline CDR1 and CDR2 sequences are LGHDT and YNNKEL (reference sequence). The length of the CDR3 is 16 residues. CDR3 nucleotides: TGTGCCAGCAGCCAAGCGACACTTTACTCCTACAATGAGCAGTTCTTC. This codes for CASSQATLYSYNEQFF.

The rearrangement uses TRBV19 and TRBJ1-1, with 11 bases identical to TRBD1. The CDR3 has 15 residues. The trim removed 3 bases at V and 5 bases at J, leaving 5 bases unmatched. The germline gives CDR1 LNHDA, CDR2 SQIVND (reference sequence). The CDR3 bases are TGTGCCAGTAGTATTTCGGGACAGGGGGGAACTGAAGCTTTCTTT. It encodes CASSISGQGGTEAFF. Using reference TRBV19 and TRBJ1-1 for the parts outside the CDR3, the full variable domain is DGGITQSPKYLFRKEGQNVTLSCEQNLNHDAMYWYRQDPGQGLRLIYYSQIVNDFQKGDIAEGYSVSREKKESFPLTVTSAQKNPTAFYLCASSISGQGGTEAFFGQGTRLTVV.

The gene calls are TRBV6-2 or TRBV6-3 and TRBJ2-2; 8 bases line up with TRBD1. V was pared by 2 bases and J by 7 bases, with 6 bases of the junction left unmatched. Germline V lookup: CDR1 MNHEY, CDR2 SVGEGT. The CDR3 is 15 residues long. CDR3 nucleotides: TGTGCCAGCAGTTACCCCGGGACAGGTCACGGGGAGCTGTTTTTT. Encoded protein: CASSYPGTGHGELFF.

The V and J genes are TRBV7-3 and TRBJ2-2; 9 nucleotides agree with TRBD1. The CDR3 has 16 amino acids. Germline lookup yields CDR1 SGHTA and CDR2 FQGTGA. Trimming cost V 4 bases and J 1 base; bases outside gene matches: 4. In DNA form, the CDR3 reads TGTGCCAGCAGCTCCCCGGACAGGGGGAACACCGGGGAGCTGTTTTTT. Its translation is CASSSPDRGNTGELFF.

The V call is TRBV30, the J call TRBJ2-3, with 10 bases lining up with TRBD2. Germline V gene sequence: CDR1 GTSNPN, CDR2 SVGIG (reference sequence). This CDR3 contains 17 residues. V trimming: 6 bases; J trimming: 3 bases; junction bases outside the gene matches: 15. CDR3 coding DNA: TGTGCCTGTAGCCTAGCGGGAGAAATGATCGGAACAGATACGCAGTATTTT. The encoded protein is CACSLAGEMIGTDTQYF.

The genes are TRBV7-2 and TRBJ1-2, with TRBD1 matching over 11 bases. Germline V CDR1 and CDR2: SGHTA, FQGNSA. This CDR3 comprises 14 residues. V gave up 3 bases and J gave up 6 bases; unmatched junction bases: 3. Here the CDR3 reads CASSLRTGGNGYTF. The DNA of the CDR3 is TGTGCCAGCAGCTTGAGGACAGGGGGCAATGGCTACACCTTC. The complete variable domain, with remaining parts taken from reference TRBV7-2 and TRBJ1-2, reads GAGVSQSPSNKVTEKGKDVELRCDPISGHTALYWYRQSLGQGLEFLIYFQGNSAPDKSGLPSDRFSAERTGGSVSTLTIQRTQQEDSAVYLCASSLRTGGNGYTFGSGTRLTVV.

This sequence joins TRBV2 and TRBJ2-5; TRBD2 matches 10 bases. V shed 4 bases, J shed 5 bases, and the junction held 7 bases outside the gene matches. The CDR3 consists of 15 residues. Germline loops: CDR1 SNHLY, CDR2 FYNNEI. CDR3 residues: CASSARAGGPETQYF. The CDR3 DNA reads as TGTGCCAGCAGTGCTCGAGCGGGGGGGCCCGAGACCCAGTACTTC. The full variable domain, its missing parts supplied by reference TRBV2 and TRBJ2-5, is EPEVTQTPSHQVTQMGQEVILRCVPISNHLYFYWYRQILGQKVEFLVSFYNNEISEKSEIFDDQFSVERPDGSNFTLKIRSTKLEDSAMYFCASSARAGGPETQYFGPGTRLLVL.

The chain couples TRBV7-6 to TRBJ2-1; 8 nucleotides line up with TRBD1. CDR3 length: 17 amino acids. The V gene end was trimmed by 0 bases and the J gene end by 0 bases; junction bases not matched to a gene: 4. Germline values: CDR1 SGHVS, CDR2 FNYEAQ. The CDR3 DNA reads TGTGCCAGCAGCTTAGCTCAGGGGGCGAGCTCCTACAATGAGCAGTTCTTC. It encodes CASSLAQGASSYNEQFF.

The count of this clone is one. This sequence joins TRBV2 and TRBJ1-2, with no clear D. Trimming took off 4 bases at V and 0 bases at J, with 12 bases between the two ends. The CDR3 runs to 15 residues. Germline V gene lookup returns CDR1 SNHLY and CDR2 FYNNEI. The CDR3 nucleotides are TGTGCCAGCAGTGTCGGGAGGGATACTAACTATGGCTACACCTTC. Translation: CASSVGRDTNYGYTF.

V is TRBV18 and J is TRBJ1-5; weak D call: TRBD1 (6 bases). This CDR3 has 19 residues. V gave up 5 bases and J gave up 0 bases, with 23 bases separating them. Germline loops: CDR1 KGHSH, CDR2 LQKENI. Here the CDR3 DNA reads TGTGCCAGCTCATACGAAGACAGGCTGGGGACGTATAGCAATCAGCCCCAGCATTTT. Protein sequence: CASSYEDRLGTYSNQPQHF.